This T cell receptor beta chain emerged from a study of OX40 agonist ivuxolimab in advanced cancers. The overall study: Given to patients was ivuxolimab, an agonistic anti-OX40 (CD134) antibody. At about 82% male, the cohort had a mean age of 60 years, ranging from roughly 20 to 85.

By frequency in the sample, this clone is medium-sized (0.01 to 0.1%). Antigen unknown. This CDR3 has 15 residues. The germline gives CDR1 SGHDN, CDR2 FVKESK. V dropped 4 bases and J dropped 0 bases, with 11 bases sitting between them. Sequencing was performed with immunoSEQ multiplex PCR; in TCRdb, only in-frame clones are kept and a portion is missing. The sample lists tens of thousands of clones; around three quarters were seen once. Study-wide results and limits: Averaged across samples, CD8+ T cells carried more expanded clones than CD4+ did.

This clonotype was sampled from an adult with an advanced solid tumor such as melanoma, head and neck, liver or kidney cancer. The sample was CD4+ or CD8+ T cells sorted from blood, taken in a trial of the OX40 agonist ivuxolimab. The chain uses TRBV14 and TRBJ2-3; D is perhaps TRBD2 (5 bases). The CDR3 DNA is TGTGCCAGCAGCCTACAGCTAGCTAGCACAGATACGCAGTATTTT. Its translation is CASSLQLASTDTQYF. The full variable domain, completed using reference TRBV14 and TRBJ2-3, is EAGVTQFPSHSVIEKGQTVTLRCDPISGHDNLYWYRRVMGKEIKFLLHFVKESKQDESGMPNNRFLAERTGGTYSTLKVQPAELEDSGVYFCASSLQLASTDTQYFGPGTRLTVL.